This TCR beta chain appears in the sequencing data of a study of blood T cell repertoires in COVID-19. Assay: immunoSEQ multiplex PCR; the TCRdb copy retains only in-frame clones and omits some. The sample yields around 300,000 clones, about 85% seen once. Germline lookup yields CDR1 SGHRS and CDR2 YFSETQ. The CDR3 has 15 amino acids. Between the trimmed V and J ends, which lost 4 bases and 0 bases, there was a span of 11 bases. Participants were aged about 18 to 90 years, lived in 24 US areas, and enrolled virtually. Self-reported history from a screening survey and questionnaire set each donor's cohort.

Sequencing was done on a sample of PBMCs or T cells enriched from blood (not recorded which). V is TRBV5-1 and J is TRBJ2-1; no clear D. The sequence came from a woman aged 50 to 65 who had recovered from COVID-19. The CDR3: CASSPAGPSYNEQFF. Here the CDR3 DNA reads TGCGCCAGCAGCCCGGCTGGGCCCTCCTACAATGAGCAGTTCTTC.